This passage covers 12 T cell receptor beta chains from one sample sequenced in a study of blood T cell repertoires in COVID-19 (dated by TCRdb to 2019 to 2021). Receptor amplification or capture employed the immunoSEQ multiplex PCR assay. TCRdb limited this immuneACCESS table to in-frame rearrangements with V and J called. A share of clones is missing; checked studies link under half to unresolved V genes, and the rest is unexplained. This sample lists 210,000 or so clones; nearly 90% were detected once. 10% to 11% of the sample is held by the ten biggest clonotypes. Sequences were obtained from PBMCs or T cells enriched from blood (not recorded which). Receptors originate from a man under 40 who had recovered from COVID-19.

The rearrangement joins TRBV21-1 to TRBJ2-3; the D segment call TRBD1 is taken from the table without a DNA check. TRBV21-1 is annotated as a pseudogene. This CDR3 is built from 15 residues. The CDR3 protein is CASTPGQMITDTQYF. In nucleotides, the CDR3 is TGTGCCAGCACCCCGGGACAGATGATCACAGATACGCAGTATTTT.

The CDR3 DNA sequence: TGTGCCAGCTCCGGGACAGGGTTCCATGGCTACACCTTC. Its translation is CASSGTGFHGYTF. The V call is TRBV18, the J call TRBJ1-2; 9 bases match TRBD1. CDR1 and CDR2 from the germline V gene are KGHSH and LQKENI. This CDR3 region has 13 residues. Trimming cost V 6 bases and J 6 bases; bases outside gene matches: 5.

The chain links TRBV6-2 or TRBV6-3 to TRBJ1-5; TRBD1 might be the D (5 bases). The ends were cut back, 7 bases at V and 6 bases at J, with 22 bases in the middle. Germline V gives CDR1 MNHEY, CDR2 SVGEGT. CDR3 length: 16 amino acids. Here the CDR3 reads CASTPLLRGTGQPQHF. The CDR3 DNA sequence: TGTGCCAGCACCCCTCTGTTGCGGGGAACAGGTCAGCCCCAGCATTTT.

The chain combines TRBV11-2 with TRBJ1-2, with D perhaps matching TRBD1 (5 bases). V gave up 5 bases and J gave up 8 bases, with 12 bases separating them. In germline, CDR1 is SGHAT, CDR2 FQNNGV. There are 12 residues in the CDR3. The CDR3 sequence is CASSPGERGYTF. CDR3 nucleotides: TGTGCCAGCAGCCCGGGGGAACGGGGCTACACCTTC.

CDR3 in amino acids: CASSLSGTGVNNEQFF. In DNA, the CDR3 is TGTGCCAGCAGCCTCTCCGGGACAGGGGTAAACAATGAGCAGTTCTTC. V and J are TRBV7-2 and TRBJ2-1; 10 nucleotides match TRBD1. The V gene's germline CDR1 is SGHTA and CDR2 FQGNSA. The V and J ends lost 5 bases and 5 bases, in that order; junction bases with no gene match: 9. The CDR3 has 16 residues.

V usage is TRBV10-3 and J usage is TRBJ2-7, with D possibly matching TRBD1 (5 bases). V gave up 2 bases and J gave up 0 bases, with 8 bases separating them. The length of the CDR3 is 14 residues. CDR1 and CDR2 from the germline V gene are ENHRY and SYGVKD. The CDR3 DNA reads TGTGCCATCAGTGAGACTCAGGGCTCCTACGAGCAGTACTTC. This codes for CAISETQGSYEQYF.

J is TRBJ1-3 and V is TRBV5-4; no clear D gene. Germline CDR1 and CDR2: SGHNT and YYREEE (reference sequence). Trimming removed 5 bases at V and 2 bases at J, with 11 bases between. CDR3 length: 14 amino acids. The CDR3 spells CASRESVAGNTIYF. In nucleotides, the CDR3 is TGTGCCAGCAGGGAGTCAGTAGCTGGAAACACCATATATTTT.

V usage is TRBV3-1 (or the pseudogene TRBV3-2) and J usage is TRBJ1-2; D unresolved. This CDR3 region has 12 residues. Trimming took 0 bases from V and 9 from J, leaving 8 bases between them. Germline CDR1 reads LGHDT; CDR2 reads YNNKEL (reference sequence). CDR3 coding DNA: TGTGCCAGCAGCCAAGAGGGCCGAAGCTACACCTTC. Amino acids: CASSQEGRSYTF.

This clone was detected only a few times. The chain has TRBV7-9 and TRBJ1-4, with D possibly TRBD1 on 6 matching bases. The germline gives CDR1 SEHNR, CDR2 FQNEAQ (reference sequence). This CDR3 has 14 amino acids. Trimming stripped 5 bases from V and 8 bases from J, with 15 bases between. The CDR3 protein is CASSPAGAEEKLFF. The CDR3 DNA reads TGTGCCAGCAGCCCCGCGGGGGCGGAAGAAAAACTGTTTTTT.

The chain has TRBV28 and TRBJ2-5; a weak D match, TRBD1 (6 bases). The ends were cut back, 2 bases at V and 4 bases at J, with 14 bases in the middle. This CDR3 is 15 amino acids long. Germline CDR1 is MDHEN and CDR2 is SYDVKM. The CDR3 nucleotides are TGTGCCAGCAGTTTAAACAGGGTTTTGGGAGAGACCCAGTACTTC. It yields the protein CASSLNRVLGETQYF.

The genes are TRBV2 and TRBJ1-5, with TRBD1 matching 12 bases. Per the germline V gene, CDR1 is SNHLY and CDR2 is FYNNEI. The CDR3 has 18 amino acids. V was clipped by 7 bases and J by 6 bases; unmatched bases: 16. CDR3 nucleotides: TGTGCCAGCAAACCGACCATCCGGGACAGGGGGCTTAGTCAGCCCCAGCATTTT. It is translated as CASKPTIRDRGLSQPQHF.

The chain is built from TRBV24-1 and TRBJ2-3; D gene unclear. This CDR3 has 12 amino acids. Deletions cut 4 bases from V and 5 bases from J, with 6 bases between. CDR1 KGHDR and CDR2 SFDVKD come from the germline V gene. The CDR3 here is CATSDLGDTQYF. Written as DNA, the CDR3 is TGTGCCACCAGTGACCTAGGAGATACGCAGTATTTT.